The clone carrying this TCR beta chain was detected ten times or more. No antigen is known for it. The entry originates in a study of CD8 T cells in ankylosing spondylitis. The CDR3 sequence is 11 residues long. Germline CDR1 and CDR2: DFQATT and SNEGSKA (reference sequence). V was clipped by 7 bases and J by 3 bases, with 10 bases between them. Study results and limitations: What appeared characteristic of ankylosing spondylitis blood was a TCR beta motif of under 10 highly homologous variants. Disease-linked clones reportedly concentrated significantly in matched ankylosing spondylitis synovial fluid. A number of the motif variants had already been described in reactive arthritis synovial fluid and blood. Clones linked to the disease showed a CD8+ phenotype. They occurred at relatively low frequencies in peripheral blood.

Molecular-barcoded quantitative 5'-RACE produced these TCR beta libraries. Each CDR3 protein is one row after TCRdb ran MiXCR on the 5' RACE reads. The sample includes around 890,000 distinct CDR3 sequences, 12% of them seen just once. V and J are TRBV20-1 and TRBJ2-7; a weak D match, TRBD1 (6 bases). The receptor was derived from a male donor with ankylosing spondylitis. The specimen was blood, either unsorted or a sorted T cell fraction (not recorded which). DNA of the CDR3: TGCAGTGTTCGAGGGGGCTACGAGCAGTACTTC. Its protein is CSVRGGYEQYF.